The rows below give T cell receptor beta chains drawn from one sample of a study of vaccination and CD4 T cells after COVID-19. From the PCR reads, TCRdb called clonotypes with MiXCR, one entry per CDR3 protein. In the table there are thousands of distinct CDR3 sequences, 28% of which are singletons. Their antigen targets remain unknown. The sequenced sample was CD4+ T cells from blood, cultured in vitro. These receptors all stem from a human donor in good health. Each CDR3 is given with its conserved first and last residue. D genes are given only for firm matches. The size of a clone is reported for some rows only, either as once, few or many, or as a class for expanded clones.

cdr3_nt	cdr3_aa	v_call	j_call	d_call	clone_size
TGTGCCAGCTCCTTAGTGGGACAGGGCGAATCTAGGGCCAACGTCCTGACTTTC	CASSLVGQGESRANVLTF	TRBV18	TRBJ2-6	TRBD1	.
TGCAGTGCTAGAGCCGTCGGCGGGTGGCCCCAGCATTTT	CSARAVGGWPQHF	TRBV20-1	TRBJ1-5	.	.
TGTGCTAGCAGCGTCGGACAGAACACTGAAGCTTTCTTT	CASSVGQNTEAFF	TRBV7-7	TRBJ1-1	.	few
TGTGCCAGCAGCGCGGGCCCTCGTGAGCAGTACTTC	CASSAGPREQYF	TRBV11-3	TRBJ2-7	.	few
TGTGCCAGCAGCGGCGACAGCATGAACACTGAAGCTTTCTTT	CASSGDSMNTEAFF	TRBV7-3	TRBJ1-1	.	few
TGCAGTGCAGACAGGGGACAGTATAATTCACCCCTCCACTTT	CSADRGQYNSPLHF	TRBV20-1	TRBJ1-6	TRBD1	.
TGCAGTGCTGTGGGACTAGCGGGAGGGCCCATCGAGCAGTACTTC	CSAVGLAGGPIEQYF	TRBV20-1	TRBJ2-7	TRBD2	medium-sized
TGTGCCAGTAGTATGCCAGGAATCTATGGCTACACCTTC	CASSMPGIYGYTF	TRBV19	TRBJ1-2	.	few
TGTGCCAGCAGTGAAGGCAGGGTTAACTATGGCTACACCTTC	CASSEGRVNYGYTF	TRBV6-1	TRBJ1-2	.	medium-sized
TGTGCCAGCAGTTTATCCGGACCTGGGCCCTCGGGAGATACGCAGTATTTT	CASSLSGPGPSGDTQYF	TRBV28	TRBJ2-3	.	.
TGTGCCAGCAGCTTAGATAGCGGGAGAGCCTACAATGAGCAGTTCTTC	CASSLDSGRAYNEQFF	TRBV11-2	TRBJ2-1	TRBD2	few
TGTGCCAGCAGTTTTTGGTCCGGGACAGGGAGTCAAGAGACCCAGTACTTC	CASSFWSGTGSQETQYF	TRBV27	TRBJ2-5	TRBD1	.
TGTGCCAGCCAGTCTAGCGGGACGTTCGACAATGAGCAGTTCTTC	CASQSSGTFDNEQFF	TRBV7-8	TRBJ2-1	TRBD2	.
TGTGCCAGCTCACCGCTTCCAGGGGGCGACTATGGCTACACCTTC	CASSPLPGGDYGYTF	TRBV18	TRBJ1-2	TRBD1	few
TGTGCCAGCAGTATGGCGGGGGCCCCAGAGACCCAGTACTTC	CASSMAGAPETQYF	TRBV6-2/TRBV6-3	TRBJ2-5	.	few
TGCAGTGCTAATGTGCCCAGCGGGACCTACGAGCAGTACTTC	CSANVPSGTYEQYF	TRBV20-1	TRBJ2-7	TRBD2	few
TGTGCCAGCAGCTCCGGGGCTAACACAGATACGCAGTATTTT	CASSSGANTDTQYF	TRBV7-9	TRBJ2-3	.	few
TGTGCCAGCAGTTACCCACAGCGGGTTGGCACCGGGGAGCTGTTTTTT	CASSYPQRVGTGELFF	TRBV6-2/TRBV6-3	TRBJ2-2	.	.
TGTGCCAGCAGTGAGGGGGGTCAGCCCCAGCATTTT	CASSEGGQPQHF	TRBV25-1	TRBJ1-5	.	.
TGCGCCAGCAGCCTGGGGGGTGGCGACACTGAAGCTTTCTTT	CASSLGGGDTEAFF	TRBV4-1	TRBJ1-1	.	.
TGTGCCAGCAGTTTATCAGGGGGAAGCCCCCGTCATCAGCCCCAGCATTTT	CASSLSGGSPRHQPQHF	TRBV28	TRBJ1-5	TRBD1	.
TGTGCCAGTAGTATCCGAGGGGGTGAAGCTTTCTTT	CASSIRGGEAFF	TRBV19	TRBJ1-1	.	few